Ten or more counts support the clone carrying this TCR beta chain. What it recognizes is unknown. Germline assignment: CDR1 SGDLS and CDR2 YYNGEE. J gave up 2 bases and V 4 bases, and 9 bases lay outside the gene matches. CDR3 length equals 16 residues. This entry is derived from a study of T cells in Graves' hyperthyroidism and ophthalmopathy. Background on the study: Peripheral blood draws took place at initial diagnosis, ahead of any treatment. Study conclusions and caveats: The model made its ophthalmopathy prediction, and onset followed a median approximately 6.5 months later.

RNA transcripts served as the template for amplifying TCR beta CDR3 regions. With the HTBI primer set, the TCR CDR3 went through a first round of RT-PCR. One entry per CDR3 protein, called by TCRdb with MiXCR from the multiplex PCR reads. The sample lists 600,000 or so distinct CDR3 sequences, about 14% occurring once. Material: blood. The rearrangement uses TRBV9 and TRBJ2-7; 10 nucleotides agree with TRBD1. The receptor comes from a woman in her fifties or sixties with Graves' ophthalmopathy. CDR3 sequence reads: CASSPRGTGEAYEQYF. The DNA for the CDR3 is TGTGCCAGCAGCCCCCGGGGGACAGGGGAAGCCTACGAGCAGTACTTC.